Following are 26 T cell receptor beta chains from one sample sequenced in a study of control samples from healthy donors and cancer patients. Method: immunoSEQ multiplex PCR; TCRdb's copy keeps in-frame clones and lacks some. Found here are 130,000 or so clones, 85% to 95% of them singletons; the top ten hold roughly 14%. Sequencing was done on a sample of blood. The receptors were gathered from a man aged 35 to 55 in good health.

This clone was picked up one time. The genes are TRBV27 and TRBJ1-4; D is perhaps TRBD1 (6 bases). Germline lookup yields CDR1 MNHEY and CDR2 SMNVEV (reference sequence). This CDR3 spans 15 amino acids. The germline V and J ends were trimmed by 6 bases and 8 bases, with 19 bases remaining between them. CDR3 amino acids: CASRSNSGEREKLFF. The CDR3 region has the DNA TGTGCCAGCAGGTCCAATTCAGGGGAGAGAGAAAAACTGTTTTTT.

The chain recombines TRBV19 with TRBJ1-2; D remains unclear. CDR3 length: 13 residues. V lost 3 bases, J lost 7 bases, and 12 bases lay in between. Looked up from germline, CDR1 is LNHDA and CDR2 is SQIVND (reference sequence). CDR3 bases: TGTGCCAGTAGTATCGGGCTCCGGACTGGCTACACCTTC. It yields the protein CASSIGLRTGYTF. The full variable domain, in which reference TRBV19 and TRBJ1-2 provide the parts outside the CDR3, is DGGITQSPKYLFRKEGQNVTLSCEQNLNHDAMYWYRQDPGQGLRLIYYSQIVNDFQKGDIAEGYSVSREKKESFPLTVTSAQKNPTAFYLCASSIGLRTGYTFGSGTRLTVV.

CDR3 in amino acids: CASSPGTVNQPQHF. CDR3 DNA sequence: TGTGCCAGCAGTCCGGGGACGGTCAATCAGCCCCAGCATTTT. This sequence joins TRBV27 and TRBJ1-5, with TRBD1 as a possible D gene (5 bases). The germline CDR1 and CDR2 sequences are MNHEY and SMNVEV (reference sequence). V was clipped by 5 bases and J by 3 bases, with 11 bases between them. The CDR3 consists of 14 residues.

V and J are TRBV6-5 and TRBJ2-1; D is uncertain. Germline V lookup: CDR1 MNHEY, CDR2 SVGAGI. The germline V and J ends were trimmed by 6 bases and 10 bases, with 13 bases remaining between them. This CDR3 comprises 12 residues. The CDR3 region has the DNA TGTGCCAGCAGAAACTTGGTAGGGGAGCAGTTCTTC. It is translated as CASRNLVGEQFF.

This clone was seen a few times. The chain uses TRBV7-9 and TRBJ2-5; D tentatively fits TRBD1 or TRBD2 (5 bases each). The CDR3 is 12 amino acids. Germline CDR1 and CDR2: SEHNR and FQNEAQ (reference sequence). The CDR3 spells CATGRDKETQYF. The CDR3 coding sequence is TGTGCGACGGGACGGGATAAGGAGACCCAGTACTTC. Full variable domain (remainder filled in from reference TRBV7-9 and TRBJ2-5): DTGVSQNPRHKITKRGQNVTFRCDPISEHNRLYWYRQTLGQGPEFLTYFQNEAQLEKSRLLSDRFSAERPKGSFSTLEIQRTEQGDSAMYLCATGRDKETQYFGPGTRLLVL.

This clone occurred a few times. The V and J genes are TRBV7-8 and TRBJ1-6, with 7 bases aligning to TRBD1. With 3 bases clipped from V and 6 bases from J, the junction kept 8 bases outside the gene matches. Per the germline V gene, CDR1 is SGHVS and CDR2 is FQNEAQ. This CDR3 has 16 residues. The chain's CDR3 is CASSLQAGGANSPLHF. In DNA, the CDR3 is TGTGCCAGCAGCTTGCAGGCAGGGGGAGCTAATTCACCCCTCCACTTT.

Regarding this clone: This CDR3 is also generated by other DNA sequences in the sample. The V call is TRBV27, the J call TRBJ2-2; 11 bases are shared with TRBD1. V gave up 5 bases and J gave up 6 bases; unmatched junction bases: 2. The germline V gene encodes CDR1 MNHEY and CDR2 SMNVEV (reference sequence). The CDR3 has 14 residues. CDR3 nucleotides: TGTGCCAGCAGTAGGACAGGGGGCTCCGGGGAGCTGTTTTTT. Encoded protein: CASSRTGGSGELFF.

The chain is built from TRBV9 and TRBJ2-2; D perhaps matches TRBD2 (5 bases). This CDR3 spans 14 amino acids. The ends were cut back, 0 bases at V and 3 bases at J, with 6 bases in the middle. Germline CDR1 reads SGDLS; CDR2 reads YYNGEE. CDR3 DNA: TGTGCCAGCAGCGTAGGCGGGCACACCGGGGAGCTGTTTTTT. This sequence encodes CASSVGGHTGELFF.

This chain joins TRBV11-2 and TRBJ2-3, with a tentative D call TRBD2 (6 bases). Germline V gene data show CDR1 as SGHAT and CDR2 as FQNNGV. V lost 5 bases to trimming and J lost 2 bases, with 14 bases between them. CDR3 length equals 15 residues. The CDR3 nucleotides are TGTGCCAGCAGCCTCCGGTGGGGGGACACAGATACGCAGTATTTT. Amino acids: CASSLRWGDTDTQYF.

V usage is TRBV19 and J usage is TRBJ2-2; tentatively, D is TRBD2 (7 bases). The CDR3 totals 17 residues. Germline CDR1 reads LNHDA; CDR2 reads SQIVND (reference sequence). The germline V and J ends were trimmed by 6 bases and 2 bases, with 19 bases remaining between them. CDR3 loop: CASSLWGGDFNTGELFF. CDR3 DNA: TGTGCCAGTAGCTTATGGGGGGGCGATTTTAACACCGGGGAGCTGTTTTTT.

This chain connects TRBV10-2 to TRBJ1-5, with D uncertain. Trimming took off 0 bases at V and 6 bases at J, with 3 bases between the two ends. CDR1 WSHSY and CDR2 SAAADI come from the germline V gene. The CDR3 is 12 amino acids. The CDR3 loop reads CASSESGQPQHF. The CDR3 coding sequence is TGCGCCAGCAGTGAGTCGGGTCAGCCCCAGCATTTT.

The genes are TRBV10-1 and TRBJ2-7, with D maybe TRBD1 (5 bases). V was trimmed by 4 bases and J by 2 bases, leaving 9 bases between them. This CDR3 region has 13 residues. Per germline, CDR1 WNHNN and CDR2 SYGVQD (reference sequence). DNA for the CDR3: TGCGCCAGCAGTGGGGGCACCCCCTACGAGCAGTACTTC. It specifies CASSGGTPYEQYF.

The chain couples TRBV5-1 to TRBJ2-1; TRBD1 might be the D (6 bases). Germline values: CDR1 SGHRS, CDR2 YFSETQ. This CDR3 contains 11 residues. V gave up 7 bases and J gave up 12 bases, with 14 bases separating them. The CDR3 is CASEYRGWQFF. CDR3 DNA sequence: TGCGCCAGCGAATATAGGGGGTGGCAGTTCTTC. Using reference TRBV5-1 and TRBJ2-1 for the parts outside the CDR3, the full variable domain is KAGVTQTPRYLIKTRGQQVTLSCSPISGHRSVSWYQQTPGQGLQFLFEYFSETQRNKGNFPGRFSGRQFSNSRSEMNVSTLELGDSALYLCASEYRGWQFFGPGTRLTVL.

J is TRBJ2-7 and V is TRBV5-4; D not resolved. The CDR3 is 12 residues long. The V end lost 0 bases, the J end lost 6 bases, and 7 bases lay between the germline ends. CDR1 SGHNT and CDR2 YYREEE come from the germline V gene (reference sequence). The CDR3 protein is CASSLGPGEQYF. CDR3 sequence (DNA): TGTGCCAGCAGCTTGGGACCGGGCGAGCAGTACTTC.

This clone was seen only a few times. DNA for the CDR3: TGTGCCAGCAGTTTAGTTGAGATTGGCGAGCAGTACTTC. Its translation is CASSLVEIGEQYF. The chain uses TRBV6-2 or TRBV6-3 and TRBJ2-7; no reliable D call. The germline CDR1 and CDR2 sequences are MNHEY and SVGEGT. Trimming took off 4 bases at V and 6 bases at J, with 13 bases between the two ends. The CDR3 extends over 13 amino acids.

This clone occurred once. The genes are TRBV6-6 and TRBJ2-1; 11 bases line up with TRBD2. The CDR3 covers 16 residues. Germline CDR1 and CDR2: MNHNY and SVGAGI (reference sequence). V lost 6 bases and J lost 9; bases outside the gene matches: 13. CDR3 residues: CASSYHPGLADFEQFF. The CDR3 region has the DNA TGTGCCAGCAGCTACCACCCGGGACTAGCGGACTTTGAGCAGTTCTTC.

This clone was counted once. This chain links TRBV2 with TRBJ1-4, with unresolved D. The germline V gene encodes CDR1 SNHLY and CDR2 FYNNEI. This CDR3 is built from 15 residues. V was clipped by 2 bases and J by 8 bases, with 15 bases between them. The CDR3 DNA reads TGTGCCAGCAGTGAAACCGGGTCCGCACGGGAAAAACTGTTTTTT. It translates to CASSETGSAREKLFF.

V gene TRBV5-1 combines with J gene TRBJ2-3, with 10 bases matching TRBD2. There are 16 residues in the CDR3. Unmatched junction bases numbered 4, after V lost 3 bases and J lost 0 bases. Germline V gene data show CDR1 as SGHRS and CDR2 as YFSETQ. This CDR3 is CASSSGLAASTDTQYF. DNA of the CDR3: TGCGCCAGCAGCTCCGGACTAGCGGCTAGCACAGATACGCAGTATTTT.

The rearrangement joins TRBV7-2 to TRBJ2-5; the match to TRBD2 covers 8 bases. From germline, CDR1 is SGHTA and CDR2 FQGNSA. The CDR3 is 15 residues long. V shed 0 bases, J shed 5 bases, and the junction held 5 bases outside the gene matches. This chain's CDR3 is CASSLARGAVETQYF. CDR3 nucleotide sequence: TGTGCCAGCAGCTTAGCGCGGGGGGCGGTTGAGACCCAGTACTTC.

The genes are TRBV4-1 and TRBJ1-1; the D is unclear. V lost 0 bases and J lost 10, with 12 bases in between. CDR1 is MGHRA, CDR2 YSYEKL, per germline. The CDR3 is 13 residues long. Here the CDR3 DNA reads TGCGCCAGCAGCCAAGATCTCGGACGGGGAGCTTTCTTT. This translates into CASSQDLGRGAFF.

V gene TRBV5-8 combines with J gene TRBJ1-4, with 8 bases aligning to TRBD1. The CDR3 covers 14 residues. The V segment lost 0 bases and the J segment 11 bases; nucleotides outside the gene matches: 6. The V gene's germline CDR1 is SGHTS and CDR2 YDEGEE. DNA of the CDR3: TGTGCCAGCAGCTTGGGACAGGGGCTTGAGAAACTGTTTTTT. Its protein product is CASSLGQGLEKLFF.

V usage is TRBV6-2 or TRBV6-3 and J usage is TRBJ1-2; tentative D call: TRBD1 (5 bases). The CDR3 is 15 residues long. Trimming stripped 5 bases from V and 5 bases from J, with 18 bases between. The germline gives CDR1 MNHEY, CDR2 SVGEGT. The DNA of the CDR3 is TGTGCCAGCAGTCCGCTTTCTGGGACTACATATGGCTACACCTTC. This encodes CASSPLSGTTYGYTF.

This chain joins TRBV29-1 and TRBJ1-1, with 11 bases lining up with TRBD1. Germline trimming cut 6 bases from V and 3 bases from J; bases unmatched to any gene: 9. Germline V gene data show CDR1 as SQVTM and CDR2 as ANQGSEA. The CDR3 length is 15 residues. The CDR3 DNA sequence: TGCAGCGTAGGGACAGGGGGTAGTTTAGACACTGAAGCTTTCTTT. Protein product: CSVGTGGSLDTEAFF.

CDR3 sequence (DNA): TGTGCCAGCACCCTGGGGGGGGCTCGGAACACTGAAGCTTTCTTT. Translating it yields CASTLGGARNTEAFF. The chain combines TRBV5-4 with TRBJ1-1; weak D call: TRBD1 (6 bases). The CDR3 runs 15 residues. Germline-derived CDR1 and CDR2 are SGHNT and YYREEE (reference sequence). V was pared by 6 bases and J by 1 base, with 16 bases between.

The CDR3 DNA reads TGTGCCAGCTCGGGGGACAGTCCGTCCTACGAGCAGTACTTC. Translation: CASSGDSPSYEQYF. The chain employs TRBV18 and TRBJ2-7, with 7 positions matching TRBD1. Germline CDR1 KGHSH, CDR2 LQKENI. The CDR3 consists of 14 residues. Trimming cost V 6 bases and J 1 base; bases outside gene matches: 6. Using reference TRBV18 and TRBJ2-7 for the parts outside the CDR3, the full variable domain is NAGVMQNPRHLVRRRGQEARLRCSPMKGHSHVYWYRQLPEEGLKFMVYLQKENIIDESGMPKERFSAEFPKEGPSILRIQQVVRGDSAAYFCASSGDSPSYEQYFGPGTRLTVT.

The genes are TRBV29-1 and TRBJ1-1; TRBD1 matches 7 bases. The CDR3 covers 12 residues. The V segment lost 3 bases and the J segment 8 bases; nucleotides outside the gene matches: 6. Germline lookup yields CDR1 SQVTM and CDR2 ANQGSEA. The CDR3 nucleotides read TGCAGCGTTGAGACAGGGCTTCCCGAAGCTTTCTTT. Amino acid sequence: CSVETGLPEAFF.